The TCR beta chain described here comes from a study of T-cell reconstitution after alpha-beta-depleted transplantation in children. CDR3 length: 14 amino acids. Looked up from germline, CDR1 is SGHNT and CDR2 is YYREEE (reference sequence). With V trimmed by 3 bases and J by 2 bases, 5 bases remained unmatched. The authors prepared the TCRbeta library with unique molecular identifiers. Using its own MiXCR run on the PCR reads, TCRdb lists one record per CDR3 protein. The sample lists hundreds of thousands of distinct CDR3 sequences, roughly 15% occurring once. This TCR was sampled from a human donor who donated a stem cell graft to a child with Fanconi anemia. Source: PBMCs, taken from the stem cell graft. The chain has TRBV5-4 and TRBJ2-7; 7 bases are a match to TRBD2. The CDR3 region has the DNA TGTGCCAGCAGCTCGATGACTAGCCCCTACGAGCAGTACTTC. Amino acid sequence: CASSSMTSPYEQYF.